This entry lists 19 T cell receptor beta chains sequenced from one sample in a study of cytomegalovirus exposure and HLA in healthy donors. This PCR relied on a set of 60 Vbeta primers and 13 Jbeta primers. Generated by immunoSEQ multiplex PCR, the TCRdb table keeps only in-frame clones and is missing some. Of 130,000 to 150,000 clones in the sample, 75% to 80% were seen once. Sequencing was carried out using PBMCs. These receptors were taken from a young woman in good health and CMV-seropositive.

Comment on this clone: The same CDR3 can be traced to other DNA sequences in this sample. The rearrangement joins TRBV9 to TRBJ2-5, with D unresolved. V lost 0 bases and J lost 2, with 5 bases in between. Germline V gives CDR1 SGDLS, CDR2 YYNGEE. The CDR3 totals 13 residues. The CDR3 coding sequence is TGTGCCAGCAGCGTAGCTCAGCAAGAGACCCAGTACTTC. Its protein is CASSVAQQETQYF.

The J gene is TRBJ1-2, the V gene TRBV27; 7 positions agree with TRBD1. V gave up 5 bases and J gave up 0 bases; unmatched junction bases: 12. Germline lookup yields CDR1 MNHEY and CDR2 SMNVEV (reference sequence). The CDR3 has 17 residues. The CDR3 nucleotides read TGTGCCAGCAGTGGATACAGGGGAGCTCTAGCTAACTATGGCTACACCTTC. It codes for CASSGYRGALANYGYTF.

The chain carries TRBV12-5 and TRBJ2-2, with 7 bases lining up with TRBD1. V shed 5 bases and J 4 bases; nucleotides not matched to a gene: 7. The V gene's germline CDR1 is LGHNT and CDR2 FRNRAP. This CDR3 is 15 amino acids long. CDR3 DNA: TGTGCTAGTGGTGGACACAGGGGCTTCACCGGGGAGCTGTTTTTT. Translation: CASGGHRGFTGELFF.

The chain couples TRBV2 to TRBJ1-4; tentatively, D is TRBD1 (6 bases). Trimming stripped 0 bases from V and 2 bases from J, with 7 bases between. The germline V gene has CDR1 SNHLY and CDR2 FYNNEI. The CDR3 length is 15 residues. The chain's CDR3 is CASSEARGTNEKLFF. The CDR3 DNA sequence: TGTGCCAGCAGTGAAGCCAGGGGTACTAATGAAAAACTGTTTTTT.

The genes are TRBV7-2 and TRBJ1-6; possible D gene TRBD1, 6 bases. The CDR3 contains 15 residues. Trimming took 8 bases from V and 8 from J, leaving 19 bases between them. Germline V gene data show CDR1 as SGHTA and CDR2 as FQGNSA. The CDR3 sequence: CASLGDSKGDSPLHF. DNA for the CDR3: TGTGCCAGCCTAGGAGACAGCAAGGGGGATTCACCCCTCCACTTT.

The chain is built from TRBV11-2 and TRBJ2-3; the match to TRBD2 covers 8 bases. Trimming cost V 0 bases and J 4 bases; bases outside gene matches: 0. CDR1 is SGHAT and CDR2 is FQNNGV in the germline V gene. The CDR3 length is 14 residues. The CDR3 nucleotides are TGTGCCAGCAGCTTAGAACTAGCGGCAGATACGCAGTATTTT. Translated, it gives CASSLELAADTQYF. Complete variable domain (other parts from reference TRBV11-2 and TRBJ2-3): EAGVAQSPRYKIIEKRQSVAFWCNPISGHATLYWYQQILGQGPKLLIQFQNNGVVDDSQLPKDRFSAERLKGVDSTLKIQPAKLEDSAVYLCASSLELAADTQYFGPGTRLTVL.

This clone was seen just once. The chain is built from TRBV6-1 and TRBJ2-2; possibly TRBD1 for D (6 bases). Trimming shortened V by 4 bases and J by 4 bases, and 13 bases separated the two germline ends. The CDR3 extends over 15 amino acids. Germline loops: CDR1 MNHNS, CDR2 SASEGT. CDR3 region: CASSVTGQGTGELFF. CDR3 nucleotide sequence: TGTGCCAGCAGTGTTACAGGGCAGGGCACCGGGGAGCTGTTTTTT.

The gene calls are TRBV7-8 and TRBJ2-7, with TRBD2 matching 15 bases. The CDR3 length is 18 residues. The germline CDR1 and CDR2 sequences are SGHVS and FQNEAQ. Unmatched junction bases numbered 11, after V lost 5 bases and J lost 3 bases. In DNA, the CDR3 is TGTGCCAGCAGCCGTACCGGGACTAGCGGGGGGAGCTACTACGAGCAGTACTTC. Its translation is CASSRTGTSGGSYYEQYF.

CDR3: CASSQDYKQGVSGANVLTF. The CDR3 DNA is TGCGCCAGCAGCCAAGATTACAAGCAGGGGGTATCTGGGGCCAACGTCCTGACTTTC. The gene calls are TRBV4-3 and TRBJ2-6; 7 nucleotides align to TRBD1. Germline CDR1 and CDR2: LGHNA and YSLEER. V trimming: 0 bases; J trimming: 1 base; junction bases outside the gene matches: 9. There are 19 residues in the CDR3.

The chain recombines TRBV5-4 with TRBJ2-5; D might be TRBD2 (6 bases). From germline, CDR1 is SGHNT and CDR2 YYREEE (reference sequence). The CDR3 contains 13 residues. V lost 3 bases and J 7 bases, leaving 13 bases between the germline ends. The CDR3, as DNA: TGTGCCAGCAGCTATAGCGGTGGGGGGACCCAGTACTTC. Translated, it gives CASSYSGGGTQYF.

The chain uses TRBV6-1 and TRBJ1-2; no definite D call. Germline-derived CDR1 and CDR2 are MNHNS and SASEGT. The CDR3 is made up of 14 amino acids. Trimming took 8 bases from V and 1 from J, leaving 14 bases between them. Here the CDR3 reads CASFGGIYNYGYTF. As DNA, the CDR3 is TGTGCCAGCTTTGGAGGGATTTATAACTATGGCTACACCTTC.

This rearrangement joins TRBV10-3 to TRBJ1-2; tentative D call: TRBD1 (6 bases). The CDR3 covers 15 residues. CDR1 is ENHRY, CDR2 SYGVKD, per germline. Trimming removed 3 bases at V and 3 bases at J, with 14 bases between. The CDR3 region is CAISEASRGDYGYTF. The CDR3 bases are TGTGCCATCAGTGAAGCCTCCAGGGGCGACTATGGCTACACCTTC.

The chain links TRBV19 to TRBJ1-3; D is unclear. The CDR3 has 15 residues. Trimming cost V 5 bases and J 2 bases, with 13 bases left between them. Germline V gives CDR1 LNHDA, CDR2 SQIVND (reference sequence). The CDR3 sequence is CASSPELLPGNTIYF. CDR3 in DNA: TGTGCCAGTAGTCCCGAGCTTTTGCCTGGAAACACCATATATTTT.

V and J are TRBV12-5 and TRBJ2-1; D perhaps matches TRBD1 (5 bases). Germline V lookup: CDR1 LGHNT, CDR2 FRNRAP. This CDR3 region has 14 residues. Trimming removed 5 bases from V and 6 bases from J, with 14 bases in between. Here the CDR3 reads CASGVAPGINEQFF. In DNA, the CDR3 is TGTGCTAGTGGTGTTGCCCCAGGGATCAATGAGCAGTTCTTC.

This chain joins TRBV10-2 and TRBJ2-1; 8 nucleotides align to TRBD2. CDR1 and CDR2 (germline): WSHSY, SAAADI. The CDR3 extends over 14 amino acids. The junction had 4 bases not matched to a gene; V was cut back by 5 bases and J by 4 bases. Here the CDR3 reads CASSQLADYNEQFF. The CDR3 DNA reads TGCGCCAGCAGTCAACTAGCGGATTACAATGAGCAGTTCTTC.

The chain uses TRBV28 and TRBJ2-5; weak D call: TRBD2 (5 bases). V lost 2 bases and J lost 3, with 7 bases in between. Germline lookup yields CDR1 MDHEN and CDR2 SYDVKM. CDR3 length: 13 amino acids. The CDR3 coding sequence is TGTGCCAGCAGTTTAAGAGGGAAAGAGACCCAGTACTTC. It specifies CASSLRGKETQYF.

This sequence joins TRBV6-5 and TRBJ1-2; D is perhaps TRBD1 (6 bases). The CDR3 contains 12 residues. The germline V and J ends were trimmed by 8 bases and 2 bases, with 9 bases remaining between them. Germline V CDR1 and CDR2: MNHEY, SVGAGI. The CDR3 coding sequence is TGTGCCAGCCAGGGGCAGAACTATGGCTACACCTTC. Translating gives CASQGQNYGYTF.

The chain couples TRBV4-1 to TRBJ2-7, with 7 nucleotides matching TRBD1. The CDR3 loop spans 14 amino acids. Looked up from germline, CDR1 is MGHRA and CDR2 is YSYEKL. V shed 1 base, J shed 3 bases, and the junction held 3 bases outside the gene matches. The CDR3 reads CASSQVRTGYEQYF. The CDR3, as DNA: TGCGCCAGCAGCCAAGTCAGGACAGGCTACGAGCAGTACTTC.

The rearrangement links TRBV10-3 to TRBJ2-3; 12 bases align to TRBD2. The junction had 4 bases not matched to a gene; V was cut back by 6 bases and J by 3 bases. Germline lookup yields CDR1 ENHRY and CDR2 SYGVKD. This CDR3 spans 15 amino acids. The CDR3 is CAIRPSGGGTDTQYF. The CDR3 coding sequence is TGTGCCATCAGACCTAGCGGGGGGGGAACAGATACGCAGTATTTT.